Listed below are T cell receptor beta chains from one sample, sequenced in a study of blood T cell repertoires in COVID-19. Sequenced by immunoSEQ multiplex PCR; TCRdb stores in-frame clones only, minus some. Of approximately 140,000 clones in the sample, approximately 80% were seen once. The specimen sequenced was PBMCs or T cells enriched from blood (not recorded which). The source is a man between 45 and 60 years old in a cohort exposed to, infected with or recovered from COVID-19 (not recorded which). The conserved cysteine and the conserved F or W are not part of the CDR3 here. D genes are given only for firm matches.

>TRBV20-1|-|TRBJ2-7
SASEQVNEQY
>TRBV11-2|-|TRBJ2-7
ASSKTDSGFYEQY
>TRBV5-4|TRBD1|TRBJ1-4
ASSSGTGVEGEKLF
>TRBV5-1|-|TRBJ2-7
ASSSSASYEQY
>TRBV10-3|-|TRBJ1-4
ATKTGHTTNEKLF
>TRBV28|-|TRBJ1-2
ASSSFRLPSFYGYT
>TRBV3-1/TRBV3-2|TRBD2|TRBJ2-3
ASSQSSGSTDTQY
>TRBV13|TRBD1|TRBJ1-6
ASSDVRGNSPLH
>TRBV30|-|TRBJ2-2
AWGAIGKANTGELF
>TRBV29-1|-|TRBJ2-2
SVGTVWEDGELF
>TRBV5-4|TRBD2|TRBJ2-7
ASSLEGLAGAGHEQY
>TRBV27|TRBD1|TRBJ1-3
ASSPDRGRENTIY
>TRBV7-9|TRBD2|TRBJ2-1
ASSRGLAGIASSYNEQF